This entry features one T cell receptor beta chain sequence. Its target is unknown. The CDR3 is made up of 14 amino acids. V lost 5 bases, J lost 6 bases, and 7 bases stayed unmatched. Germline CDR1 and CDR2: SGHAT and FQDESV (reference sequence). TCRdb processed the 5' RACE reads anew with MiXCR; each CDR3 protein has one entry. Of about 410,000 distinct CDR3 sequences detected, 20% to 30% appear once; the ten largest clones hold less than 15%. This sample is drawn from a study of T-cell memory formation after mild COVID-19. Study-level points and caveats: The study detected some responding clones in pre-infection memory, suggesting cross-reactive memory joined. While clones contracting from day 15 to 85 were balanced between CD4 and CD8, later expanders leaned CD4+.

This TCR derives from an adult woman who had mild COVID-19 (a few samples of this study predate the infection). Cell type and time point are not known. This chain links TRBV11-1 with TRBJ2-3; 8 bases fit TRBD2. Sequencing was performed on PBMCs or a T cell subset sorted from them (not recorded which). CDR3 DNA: TGTGCCAGCAGCCCAGCGGGGGCAGAGGATACGCAGTATTTT. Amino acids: CASSPAGAEDTQYF.